This entry describes one T cell receptor beta chain. Its target is not known. This record comes from a study of cytomegalovirus exposure and HLA in healthy donors. Findings of the study overall: The likely origin of a cluster of highly shared sequence variants was a sequencing artifact.

The PCR ran on 60 Vbeta and 13 Jbeta primers. Libraries were prepared by immunoSEQ multiplex PCR; TCRdb keeps only in-frame clonotypes and omits some of them. Found here are around 190,000 clones, around 76% of them singletons; the top ten hold about 2.1%. From germline, CDR1 is WSHSY and CDR2 SAAADI. The CDR3 sequence is 15 residues long. With V trimmed by 8 bases and J by 2 bases, 9 bases remained unmatched. The chain is built from TRBV10-2 and TRBJ2-3, with 8 positions matching TRBD2. The sample consisted of PBMCs. This sequence was found in a man aged 30 to 45 in good health and CMV-seronegative. The CDR3 spells CASSLLAGSTDTQYF. The CDR3 region has the DNA TGCGCCAGCTCCCTTCTAGCGGGCTCCACAGATACGCAGTATTTT.